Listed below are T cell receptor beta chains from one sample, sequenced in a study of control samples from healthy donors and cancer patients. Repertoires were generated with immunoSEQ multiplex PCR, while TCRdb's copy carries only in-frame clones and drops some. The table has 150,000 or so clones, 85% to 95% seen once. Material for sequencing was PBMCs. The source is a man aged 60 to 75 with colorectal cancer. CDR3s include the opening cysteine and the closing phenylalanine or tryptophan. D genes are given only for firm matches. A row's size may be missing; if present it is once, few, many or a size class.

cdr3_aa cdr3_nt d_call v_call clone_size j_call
CASSPFRQGVNTEAFF TGTGCCAGCAGCCCCTTCCGACAGGGGGTGAACACTGAAGCTTTCTTT TRBD1 TRBV3-1/TRBV3-2 . TRBJ1-1
CASSSRGSGGTQYF TGTGCCAGCAGCTCTAGGGGTAGCGGAGGTACGCAGTATTTT . TRBV7-2 . TRBJ2-3
CASSEYSSSPLHF TGTGCCAGCAGCGAGTACAGCAGTTCACCCCTCCACTTT . TRBV9 . TRBJ1-6
CASSLGYTTYGYTF TGTGCCAGCAGCTTAGGGTACACCACCTATGGCTACACCTTC . TRBV7-9 . TRBJ1-2
CAISGGGGTDTQYF TGTGCCATCAGCGGAGGGGGGGGCACAGATACGCAGTATTTT . TRBV10-3 . TRBJ2-3
CASSQTTGTGQETQYF TGTGCCAGCAGCCAAACAACCGGGACAGGGCAAGAGACCCAGTACTTC TRBD1 TRBV3-1/TRBV3-2 . TRBJ2-5
CASSLDRGREQYF TGTGCCAGCAGCTTAGACAGGGGGCGCGAGCAGTACTTC TRBD1 TRBV7-8 . TRBJ2-7
CASSQINTEAFF TGTGCCAGCAGCCAAATAAACACTGAAGCTTTCTTT . TRBV3-1/TRBV3-2 . TRBJ1-1
CASSPGRNYGYTF TGTGCCAGCAGCCCTGGCCGGAACTATGGCTACACCTTC . TRBV28 . TRBJ1-2
CASRLATIDNEQFF TGTGCCAGCAGGCTGGCCACTATAGACAATGAGCAGTTCTTC . TRBV2 once TRBJ2-1
CASSNVAGDNSPLHF TGTGCCAGTAGTAACGTGGCAGGGGATAATTCACCCCTCCACTTT . TRBV19 few TRBJ1-6
CASSELAGGLGTQYF TGTGCCAGCAGTGAACTAGCGGGGGGGCTCGGGACCCAGTACTTC TRBD2 TRBV27 once TRBJ2-5
CASKNPEPSNYGYTF TGTGCCAGCAAAAACCCCGAACCGTCTAACTATGGCTACACCTTC . TRBV19 . TRBJ1-2
CASSLNGETQYF TGTGCCAGCAGCCTGAATGGGGAGACCCAGTACTTC . TRBV7-9 . TRBJ2-5
CASSLAFYEQYF TGTGCCAGCAGCTTGGCGTTTTACGAGCAGTACTTC . TRBV5-8 once TRBJ2-7
CASSQIRTVPTEAFF TGTGCCAGCAGCCAAATAAGGACAGTACCGACAGAAGCTTTCTTT . TRBV14 . TRBJ1-1
CASSQDRGYYGYTF TGCGCCAGCAGCCAAGATCGGGGATACTATGGCTACACCTTC . TRBV4-1 . TRBJ1-2
CASSYPQGFRYGYTF TGTGCCAGCAGTTACCCACAGGGGTTTCGGTATGGCTACACCTTC TRBD1 TRBV6-5 . TRBJ1-2